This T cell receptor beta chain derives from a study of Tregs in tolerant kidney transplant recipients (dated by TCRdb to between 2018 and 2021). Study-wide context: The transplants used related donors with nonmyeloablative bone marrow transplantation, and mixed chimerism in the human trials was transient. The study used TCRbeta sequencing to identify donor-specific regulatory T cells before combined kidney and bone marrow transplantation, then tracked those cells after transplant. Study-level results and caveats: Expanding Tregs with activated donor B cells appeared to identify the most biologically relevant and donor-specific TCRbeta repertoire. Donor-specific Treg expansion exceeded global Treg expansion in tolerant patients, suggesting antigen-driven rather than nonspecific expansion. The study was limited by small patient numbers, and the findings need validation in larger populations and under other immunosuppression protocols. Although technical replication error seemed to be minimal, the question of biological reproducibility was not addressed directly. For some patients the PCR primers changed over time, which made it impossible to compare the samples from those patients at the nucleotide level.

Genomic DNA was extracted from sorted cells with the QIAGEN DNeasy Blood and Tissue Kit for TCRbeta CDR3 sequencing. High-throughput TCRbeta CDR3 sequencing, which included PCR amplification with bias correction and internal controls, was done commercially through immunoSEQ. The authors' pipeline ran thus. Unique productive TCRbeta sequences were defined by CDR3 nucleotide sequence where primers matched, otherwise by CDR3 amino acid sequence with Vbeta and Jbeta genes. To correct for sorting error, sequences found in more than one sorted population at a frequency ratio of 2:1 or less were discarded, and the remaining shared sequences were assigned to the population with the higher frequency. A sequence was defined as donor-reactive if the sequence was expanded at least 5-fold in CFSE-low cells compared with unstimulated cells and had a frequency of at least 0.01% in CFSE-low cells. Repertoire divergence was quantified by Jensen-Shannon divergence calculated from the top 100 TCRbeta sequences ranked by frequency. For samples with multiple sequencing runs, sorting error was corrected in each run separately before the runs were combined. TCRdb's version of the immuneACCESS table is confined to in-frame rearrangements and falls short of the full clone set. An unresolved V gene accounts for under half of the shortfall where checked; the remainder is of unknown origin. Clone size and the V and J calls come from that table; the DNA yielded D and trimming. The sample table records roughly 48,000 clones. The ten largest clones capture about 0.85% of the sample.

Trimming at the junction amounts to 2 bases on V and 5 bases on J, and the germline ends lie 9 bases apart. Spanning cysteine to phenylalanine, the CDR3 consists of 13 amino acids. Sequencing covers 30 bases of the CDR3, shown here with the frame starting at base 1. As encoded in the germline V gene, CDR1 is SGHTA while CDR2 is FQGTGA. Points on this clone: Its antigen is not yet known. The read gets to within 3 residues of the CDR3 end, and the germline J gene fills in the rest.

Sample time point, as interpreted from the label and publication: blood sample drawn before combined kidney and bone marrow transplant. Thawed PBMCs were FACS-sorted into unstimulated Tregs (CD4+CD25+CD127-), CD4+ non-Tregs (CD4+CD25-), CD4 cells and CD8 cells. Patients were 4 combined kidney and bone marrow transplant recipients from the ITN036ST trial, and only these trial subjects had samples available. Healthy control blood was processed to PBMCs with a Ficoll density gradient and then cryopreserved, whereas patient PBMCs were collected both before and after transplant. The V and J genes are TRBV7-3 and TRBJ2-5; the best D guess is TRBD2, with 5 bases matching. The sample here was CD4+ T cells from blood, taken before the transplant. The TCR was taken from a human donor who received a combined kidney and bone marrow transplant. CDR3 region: CASSLLAWETQYF. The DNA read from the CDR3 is TGTGCCAGCAGCTTACTAGCTTGGGAGACC.